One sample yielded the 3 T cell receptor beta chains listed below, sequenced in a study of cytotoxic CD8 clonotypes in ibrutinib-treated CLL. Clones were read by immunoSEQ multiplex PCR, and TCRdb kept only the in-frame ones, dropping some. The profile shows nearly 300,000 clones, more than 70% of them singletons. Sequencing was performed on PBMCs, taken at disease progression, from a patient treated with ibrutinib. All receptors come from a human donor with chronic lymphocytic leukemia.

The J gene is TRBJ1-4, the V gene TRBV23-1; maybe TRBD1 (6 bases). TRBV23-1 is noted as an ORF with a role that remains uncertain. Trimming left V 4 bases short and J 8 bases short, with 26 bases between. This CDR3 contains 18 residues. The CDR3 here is CASSPKGRCGGEEEKLFF. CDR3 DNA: TGCGCCAGCAGTCCAAAGGGGAGGTGCGGGGGCGAGGAGGAAAAACTGTTTTTT.

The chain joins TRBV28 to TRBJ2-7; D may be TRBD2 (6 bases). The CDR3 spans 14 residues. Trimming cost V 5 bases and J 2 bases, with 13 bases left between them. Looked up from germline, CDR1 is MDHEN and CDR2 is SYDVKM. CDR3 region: CASSPLAHTYEQYF. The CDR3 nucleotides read TGTGCCAGCAGTCCCCTAGCGCATACCTACGAGCAGTACTTC.

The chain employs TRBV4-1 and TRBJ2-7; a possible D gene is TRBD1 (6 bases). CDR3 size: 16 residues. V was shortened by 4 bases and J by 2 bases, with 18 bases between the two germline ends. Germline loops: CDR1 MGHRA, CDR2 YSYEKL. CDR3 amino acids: CASSPGPAGETYEQYF. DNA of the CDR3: TGCGCCAGCAGCCCCGGTCCGGCAGGGGAAACCTACGAGCAGTACTTC.